These T cell receptor beta chains were read from a single sample in a study of shared T cell receptors in the human thymus. The protocol was immunoSEQ multiplex PCR, while the TCRdb copy is restricted to in-frame clones and leaves out a portion. The table includes hundreds of thousands of clones, over 75% detected once. This sample was also put to use in a study of human thymus T cells.

The sequenced sample was thymocytes. The source is a boy less than two years old with a congenital heart defect. Both conserved end residues are part of each CDR3. The D gene is left open where the match is weak. Clone size is not always given. Where it is, it says once, few, many or a class for expanded clones.

J gene: TRBJ2-7; D gene: NA; V gene: TRBV7-2; clone size: once; CDR3 protein: CASSYGPGTSSYEQYF; CDR3 DNA: TGTGCCAGCAGCTATGGCCCCGGGACAAGCTCCTACGAGCAGTACTTC
J gene: TRBJ2-1; D gene: NA; V gene: TRBV4-3; clone size: NA; CDR3 protein: CASSQDRQVGDEQFF; CDR3 DNA: TGCGCCAGCAGCCAAGACCGGCAGGTCGGGGATGAGCAGTTCTTC
J gene: TRBJ2-7; D gene: NA; V gene: TRBV5-1; clone size: NA; CDR3 protein: CASSLAGDFSYEQYF; CDR3 DNA: TGCGCCAGCAGCTTGGCCGGAGATTTCTCCTACGAGCAGTACTTC
J gene: TRBJ2-1; D gene: TRBD2; V gene: TRBV9; clone size: NA; CDR3 protein: CASSPGLAAYNEQFF; CDR3 DNA: TGTGCCAGCAGCCCGGGACTAGCGGCCTACAATGAGCAGTTCTTC
J gene: TRBJ2-7; D gene: NA; V gene: TRBV6-5; clone size: NA; CDR3 protein: CASSYELFGEQYF; CDR3 DNA: TGTGCCAGCAGTTACGAGCTTTTCGGCGAGCAGTACTTC
J gene: TRBJ2-4; D gene: NA; V gene: TRBV2; clone size: NA; CDR3 protein: CASSEGDSNIQYF; CDR3 DNA: TGTGCCAGCAGTGAAGGCGACTCAAACATTCAGTACTTC
J gene: TRBJ2-5; D gene: NA; V gene: TRBV19; clone size: NA; CDR3 protein: CASSIATVSETQYF; CDR3 DNA: TGTGCCAGTAGTATCGCGACAGTTTCAGAGACCCAGTACTTC
J gene: TRBJ2-4; D gene: NA; V gene: TRBV15; clone size: NA; CDR3 protein: CATSRDPAKNIQYF; CDR3 DNA: TGTGCCACCAGCAGAGATCCCGCGAAAAACATTCAGTACTTC
J gene: TRBJ1-1; D gene: NA; V gene: TRBV20-1; clone size: NA; CDR3 protein: CSASLFAEAFF; CDR3 DNA: TGCAGTGCTAGTTTGTTCGCTGAAGCTTTCTTT
J gene: TRBJ2-7; D gene: TRBD2; V gene: TRBV13; clone size: NA; CDR3 protein: CASSLMRGSSYEQYF; CDR3 DNA: TGTGCCAGCAGCTTAATGCGCGGGAGCTCCTACGAGCAGTACTTC
J gene: TRBJ1-1; D gene: NA; V gene: TRBV6-1; clone size: NA; CDR3 protein: CASGSGRKTEAFF; CDR3 DNA: TGTGCCAGCGGAAGCGGCCGGAAAACTGAAGCTTTCTTT
J gene: TRBJ2-1; D gene: TRBD2; V gene: TRBV19; clone size: NA; CDR3 protein: CASRASGVFYNEQFF; CDR3 DNA: TGTGCCAGTAGGGCTAGCGGGGTCTTTTACAATGAGCAGTTCTTC
J gene: TRBJ2-5; D gene: TRBD2; V gene: TRBV27; clone size: NA; CDR3 protein: CASSLGGLAGPQETQYF; CDR3 DNA: TGTGCCAGCAGTTTAGGGGGACTAGCGGGACCTCAAGAGACCCAGTACTTC
J gene: TRBJ2-4; D gene: NA; V gene: TRBV15; clone size: NA; CDR3 protein: CATSREVQMPKNIQYF; CDR3 DNA: TGTGCCACCAGCAGAGAAGTTCAGATGCCCAAAAACATTCAGTACTTC
J gene: TRBJ1-2; D gene: NA; V gene: TRBV5-5; clone size: once; CDR3 protein: CASSSGSVNSYGYTF; CDR3 DNA: TGTGCCAGCAGTTCCGGGTCCGTGAATAGCTATGGCTACACCTTC
J gene: TRBJ2-1; D gene: NA; V gene: TRBV10-3; clone size: NA; CDR3 protein: CAISGGPGTDEQFF; CDR3 DNA: TGTGCCATCAGTGGGGGCCCCGGGACTGATGAGCAGTTCTTC
J gene: TRBJ2-7; D gene: NA; V gene: TRBV5-6; clone size: once; CDR3 protein: CASSGPGVSYEQYF; CDR3 DNA: TGTGCCAGCAGCGGACCAGGGGTAAGCTACGAGCAGTACTTC
J gene: TRBJ2-3; D gene: NA; V gene: TRBV5-4; clone size: NA; CDR3 protein: CASRFGGLGTDTQYF; CDR3 DNA: TGTGCCAGCCGCTTTGGAGGACTCGGCACAGATACGCAGTATTTT
J gene: TRBJ2-2; D gene: TRBD2; V gene: TRBV5-5; clone size: few; CDR3 protein: CASSPGGSGDNTGELFF; CDR3 DNA: TGTGCCAGCAGCCCCGGGGGGAGCGGGGACAACACCGGGGAGCTGTTTTTT
J gene: TRBJ2-7; D gene: TRBD1; V gene: TRBV4-2; clone size: once; CDR3 protein: CASSHPDRVHEQYF; CDR3 DNA: TGTGCCAGCAGCCATCCTGACAGGGTCCACGAGCAGTACTTC
J gene: TRBJ2-7; D gene: NA; V gene: TRBV28; clone size: NA; CDR3 protein: CASSVNEQYF; CDR3 DNA: TGTGCCAGCAGCGTTAACGAGCAGTACTTC
J gene: TRBJ2-5; D gene: TRBD2; V gene: TRBV9; clone size: NA; CDR3 protein: CASSALAGSQETQYF; CDR3 DNA: TGTGCCAGCAGCGCATTAGCGGGAAGTCAAGAGACCCAGTACTTC
J gene: TRBJ1-4; D gene: NA; V gene: TRBV7-7; clone size: NA; CDR3 protein: CASRQSTPRREKLFF; CDR3 DNA: TGTGCTAGCAGACAATCAACTCCAAGGCGGGAAAAACTGTTTTTT
J gene: TRBJ2-3; D gene: TRBD2; V gene: TRBV9; clone size: few; CDR3 protein: CASSPRNRTSGTLDTQYF; CDR3 DNA: TGTGCCAGCAGCCCCAGGAATAGAACTAGCGGTACCCTCGATACGCAGTATTTT
J gene: TRBJ1-2; D gene: NA; V gene: TRBV21-1; clone size: NA; CDR3 protein: CASSKPGQPNYGYTF; CDR3 DNA: TGTGCCAGCAGTAAACCTGGACAGCCAAACTATGGCTACACCTTC
J gene: TRBJ2-7; D gene: NA; V gene: TRBV18; clone size: NA; CDR3 protein: CASSLASSGNEQYF; CDR3 DNA: TGTGCCAGCTCACTAGCTAGCTCCGGGAACGAGCAGTACTTC
J gene: TRBJ2-7; D gene: NA; V gene: TRBV7-2; clone size: NA; CDR3 protein: CASSLGVHSGEEQYF; CDR3 DNA: TGTGCCAGCAGCTTGGGAGTCCACTCCGGAGAGGAGCAGTACTTC
J gene: TRBJ1-5; D gene: TRBD1; V gene: TRBV28; clone size: NA; CDR3 protein: CASSLQGGRQPQHF; CDR3 DNA: TGTGCCAGCAGTTTACAGGGGGGAAGGCAGCCCCAGCATTTT
J gene: TRBJ1-3; D gene: TRBD1; V gene: TRBV9; clone size: NA; CDR3 protein: CASSMGQGSGNTIYF; CDR3 DNA: TGTGCCAGCAGCATGGGACAGGGATCTGGAAACACCATATATTTT
J gene: TRBJ2-5; D gene: TRBD1; V gene: TRBV25-1; clone size: NA; CDR3 protein: CASSGTGERTKETQYF; CDR3 DNA: TGTGCCAGCAGTGGTACAGGGGAGAGGACGAAAGAGACCCAGTACTTC
J gene: TRBJ2-1; D gene: TRBD2; V gene: TRBV15; clone size: NA; CDR3 protein: CATSGLEQANEQFF; CDR3 DNA: TGTGCCACCAGCGGACTAGAGCAGGCGAATGAGCAGTTCTTC
J gene: TRBJ1-1; D gene: TRBD1; V gene: TRBV7-9; clone size: NA; CDR3 protein: CASSLSQTGRWAFF; CDR3 DNA: TGTGCCAGCAGCTTATCTCAGACAGGGCGTTGGGCTTTCTTT
J gene: TRBJ1-2; D gene: NA; V gene: TRBV5-1; clone size: once; CDR3 protein: CASSLGRDNYGYTF; CDR3 DNA: TGCGCCAGCAGCTTGGGCAGGGATAACTATGGCTACACCTTC
J gene: TRBJ2-2; D gene: TRBD2; V gene: TRBV5-6; clone size: NA; CDR3 protein: CASSPLGERGTNTGELFF; CDR3 DNA: TGTGCCAGCAGCCCTCTCGGCGAGCGGGGAACGAACACCGGGGAGCTGTTTTTT